These 26 T cell receptor beta chains originate from one sample sequenced in a study of blood T cell repertoires in COVID-19. Assay used: immunoSEQ multiplex PCR; TCRdb lists only in-frame clones, some missing. This sample carries roughly 300,000 clones, about nine tenths of them seen once, and the ten largest clones take under 11%. Sequencing input: PBMCs or T cells enriched from blood (not recorded which). These receptors all come from a woman aged 18-29 years who had recovered from COVID-19.

The gene calls are TRBV9 and TRBJ1-1, with 11 bases fitting TRBD1. The CDR3 is made up of 14 amino acids. The V segment lost 8 bases and the J segment 4 bases; nucleotides outside the gene matches: 7. Looked up from germline, CDR1 is SGDLS and CDR2 is YYNGEE. CDR3: CASGQGAWGTEAFF. CDR3 sequence (DNA): TGTGCCAGTGGACAGGGGGCCTGGGGCACTGAAGCTTTCTTT. The full variable domain, in which reference TRBV9 and TRBJ1-1 provide the parts outside the CDR3, is DSGVTQTPKHLITATGQRVTLRCSPRSGDLSVYWYQQSLDQGLQFLIQYYNGEERAKGNILERFSAQQFPDLHSELNLSSLELGDSALYFCASGQGAWGTEAFFGQGTRLTVV.

The rearrangement uses TRBV6-5 and TRBJ2-7, with TRBD2 identical over 9 bases. The CDR3 covers 14 residues. J gave up 4 bases and V 4 bases, and 5 bases lay outside the gene matches. Germline loops: CDR1 MNHEY, CDR2 SVGAGI. The CDR3 protein is CASSFSGRGYEQYF. CDR3 coding DNA: TGTGCCAGCAGTTTTAGCGGGAGAGGGTACGAGCAGTACTTC.

The chain employs TRBV10-1 and TRBJ1-5; TRBD1 matches at 7 bases. The CDR3 length is 13 residues. CDR1 and CDR2 from the germline V gene are WNHNN and SYGVQD (reference sequence). The CDR3 region is CARTGKRFQPQHF. CDR3 sequence (DNA): TGCGCTCGGACAGGAAAAAGATTTCAGCCCCAGCATTTT.

This clone was seen a single time. The J gene is TRBJ2-7, the V gene TRBV27, with D possibly being TRBD1 (6 bases). The V end was cut by 11 bases, the J end by 2 bases, with 19 bases between. CDR1 MNHEY and CDR2 SMNVEV come from the germline V gene (reference sequence). This CDR3 region has 14 residues. The CDR3 region is CASRTVHLAYEQYF. The CDR3 DNA is TGTGCCTCCAGGACAGTCCATCTTGCCTACGAGCAGTACTTC.

The V gene is TRBV6-6, the J gene TRBJ1-1; 10 positions match TRBD1. CDR1 and CDR2 (germline): MNHNY, SVGAGI (reference sequence). The V segment lost 7 bases and the J segment 10 bases; nucleotides outside the gene matches: 9. The CDR3 loop spans 13 amino acids. CDR3 in DNA: TGTGCCAGCACCAAAGACCGGGACAGGGGAGCTTTCTTT. Translated, it gives CASTKDRDRGAFF.

The chain is built from TRBV30 and TRBJ1-2; 8 bases line up with TRBD1. Trimming at V came to 4 bases and at J to 7 bases, leaving 11 bases not matched to a gene. The CDR3 extends over 14 amino acids. Germline CDR1 GTSNPN, CDR2 SVGIG (reference sequence). The CDR3 loop is CAWNQGAFPGGYTF. The CDR3 DNA reads as TGTGCCTGGAATCAGGGGGCCTTCCCGGGTGGCTACACCTTC.

This chain joins TRBV11-3 and TRBJ1-1; 9 bases are shared with TRBD1. Germline V gene data show CDR1 as SGHNT and CDR2 as YENEEA. V gave up 5 bases and J gave up 7 bases; unmatched junction bases: 11. The length of the CDR3 is 15 residues. The CDR3 reads CASSAGQGAGGEAFF. CDR3 nucleotide sequence: TGTGCCAGCAGCGCGGGACAGGGTGCTGGGGGTGAAGCTTTCTTT.

The chain is built from TRBV10-1 and TRBJ1-1, with TRBD1 matching over 12 bases. The ends lost 7 bases at V and 7 bases at J; junction bases unmatched: 10. CDR3 size: 15 residues. Germline loops: CDR1 WNHNN, CDR2 SYGVQD (reference sequence). Written as DNA, the CDR3 is TGCGCCAGCAAATGGCCCGGGACAGGGGGCCATGAAGCTTTCTTT. Translation gives CASKWPGTGGHEAFF.

The chain has TRBV19 and TRBJ2-3, with 10 bases lining up with TRBD1. The germline gives CDR1 LNHDA, CDR2 SQIVND (reference sequence). The CDR3 is 15 residues long. V lost 6 bases, J lost 6 bases, and 9 bases stayed unmatched. CDR3 sequence reads: CASRQRQGARDTQYF. For the CDR3, the DNA is TGTGCCAGTAGGCAACGACAGGGGGCGCGGGATACGCAGTATTTT.

This clone showed up just once. The same CDR3 arises from other DNA sequences in this sample as well. This sequence joins TRBV12-3 or TRBV12-4 and TRBJ1-5, with 7 bases lining up with TRBD1. J was trimmed by 4 bases and V by 3 bases; bases with no gene match: 0. The CDR3 contains 13 residues. The CDR3, as DNA: TGTGCCAGCAGTTTGACAGGGAATCAGCCCCAGCATTTT. It translates to CASSLTGNQPQHF.

The chain links TRBV29-1 to TRBJ1-2; 8 bases align to TRBD1. CDR1 and CDR2 from the germline V gene are SQVTM and ANQGSEA. This CDR3 is 12 amino acids long. The ends lost 6 bases at V and 7 bases at J; junction bases unmatched: 7. The CDR3 DNA reads as TGCAGCGTCTTGTCGGACAGGGTTGGCTACACCTTC. Encoded protein: CSVLSDRVGYTF.

The genes are TRBV30 and TRBJ2-1; possible D gene TRBD2, 6 bases. The germline V gene encodes CDR1 GTSNPN and CDR2 SVGIG (reference sequence). V lost 5 bases and J lost 2, with 13 bases in between. The CDR3 totals 14 residues. In nucleotides, the CDR3 is TGTGCCTGGGCCGGGGCGGGAACCTACAATGAGCAGTTCTTC. Protein: CAWAGAGTYNEQFF.

The V and J genes are TRBV9 and TRBJ2-5; D possibly corresponds to TRBD2 (6 bases). Deletions cut 9 bases from V and 0 bases from J, with 15 bases between. The CDR3 extends over 14 amino acids. The germline CDR1 and CDR2 sequences are SGDLS and YYNGEE. CDR3 sequence (DNA): TGTGCCAACCTGAGGAGGGTGGACCAAGAGACCCAGTACTTC. This codes for CANLRRVDQETQYF.

The rearrangement uses TRBV3-1 (or the pseudogene TRBV3-2) and TRBJ2-3; 8 bases are a match to TRBD2. CDR1 and CDR2 from the germline V gene are LGHDT and YNNKEL (reference sequence). V lost 4 bases to trimming and J lost 5 bases; unmatched junction nucleotides: 8. CDR3 size: 15 residues. DNA for the CDR3: TGTGCCAGCAGCCTCGGGGTAGCGGGACTAGATACGCAGTATTTT. Its translation: CASSLGVAGLDTQYF.

The gene calls are TRBV2 and TRBJ1-2, with a possible D match to TRBD1 (5 bases). The V gene's germline CDR1 is SNHLY and CDR2 FYNNEI. Deletions cut 6 bases from V and 6 bases from J, with 14 bases between. This CDR3 is 13 amino acids long. For the CDR3, the DNA is TGTGCCAGCAGCGGGCAGGGTGCGGATGGCTACACCTTC. This sequence encodes CASSGQGADGYTF.

This clone appeared once. This rearrangement joins TRBV18 to TRBJ2-1; D not certain. The germline V and J ends were trimmed by 0 bases and 0 bases, with 9 bases remaining between them. The CDR3 is made up of 16 amino acids. Germline V gene sequence: CDR1 KGHSH, CDR2 LQKENI. The CDR3 is CASSPPSQFSYNEQFF. As DNA, the CDR3 is TGTGCCAGCTCACCACCTAGCCAGTTCTCCTACAATGAGCAGTTCTTC.

The chain joins TRBV7-3 to TRBJ2-1; D gene ambiguous. The CDR3 runs 15 residues. Between the trimmed V and J ends, which lost 4 bases and 3 bases, there was a span of 13 bases. Germline V CDR1 and CDR2: SGHTA, FQGTGA. The CDR3 nucleotides are TGTGCCAGCAGCTCCTCAGGCCCCGGCTACAATGAGCAGTTCTTC. Protein product: CASSSSGPGYNEQFF.

This clone was observed a few times. The chain couples TRBV28 to TRBJ1-1; D gene uncertain. In germline, CDR1 is MDHEN, CDR2 SYDVKM. Trimming left V 7 bases short and J 1 base short, with 19 bases between. The CDR3 runs 16 residues. DNA of the CDR3: TGTGCCAGCACATTGGTCCCACATCACACGAACACTGAAGCTTTCTTT. Amino acids: CASTLVPHHTNTEAFF.

The CDR3, as DNA: TGTGCCATCAGTGAGGGAATAGCGGTCCGCACAGATACGCAGTATTTT. It is translated as CAISEGIAVRTDTQYF. This chain connects TRBV10-3 to TRBJ2-3, with a tentative D call TRBD2 (6 bases). Germline loops: CDR1 ENHRY, CDR2 SYGVKD. The V end lost 2 bases, the J end lost 1 base, and 13 bases lay between the germline ends. CDR3 length: 16 residues.

This sequence joins TRBV6-6 and TRBJ2-7; D gene unclear. The germline CDR1 and CDR2 sequences are MNHNY and SVGAGI (reference sequence). V shed 0 bases and J shed 2 bases, with 8 bases lying between them. The CDR3 extends over 14 amino acids. CDR3 nucleotides: TGTGCCAGCAGTTACTCTGACGGAGCCTACGAGCAGTACTTC. This sequence encodes CASSYSDGAYEQYF.

CDR3 sequence reads: CASRTGGDGYTF. The CDR3 DNA sequence: TGCGCCAGCAGGACAGGGGGCGATGGCTACACCTTC. The genes are TRBV5-1 and TRBJ1-2; 10 nucleotides match TRBD1. The trim removed 5 bases at V and 6 bases at J, leaving 1 base unmatched. CDR3 length: 12 residues. CDR1 is SGHRS and CDR2 is YFSETQ in the germline V gene.

The chain recombines TRBV29-1 with TRBJ2-5; D possibly corresponds to TRBD2 (6 bases). CDR3 length equals 13 residues. Deletions cut 7 bases from V and 2 bases from J, with 14 bases between. Per germline, CDR1 SQVTM and CDR2 ANQGSEA. The CDR3 loop reads CSAGAWQQETQYF. The CDR3 region has the DNA TGCAGCGCGGGAGCGTGGCAGCAAGAGACCCAGTACTTC. The whole variable domain, remainder taken from reference TRBV29-1 and TRBJ2-5, is SAVISQKPSRDICQRGTSLTIQCQVDSQVTMMFWYRQQPGQSLTLIATANQGSEATYESGFVIDKFPISRPNLTFSTLTVSNMSPEDSSIYLCSAGAWQQETQYFGPGTRLLVL.

J is TRBJ1-3 and V is TRBV30, with D perhaps matching TRBD1 (5 bases). V was shortened by 3 bases and J by 8 bases, with 20 bases between the two germline ends. The CDR3 has 15 residues. CDR1 and CDR2 from the germline V gene are GTSNPN and SVGIG (reference sequence). The CDR3 DNA is TGTGCCTGGAGCTCAAAGGGGACTCGGGGAGACACCATATATTTT. This gives the protein CAWSSKGTRGDTIYF.

This clone was counted a few times. This sequence joins TRBV24-1 and TRBJ1-1; D call uncertain. Germline V gene data show CDR1 as KGHDR and CDR2 as SFDVKD. Trimming left V 6 bases short and J 4 bases short, with 11 bases between. The CDR3 totals 13 residues. The CDR3 bases are TGTGCCACCAGTCCAGCGAGAGGCACTGAAGCTTTCTTT. This translates into CATSPARGTEAFF.

This rearrangement joins TRBV2 to TRBJ2-1; TRBD2 is a possible D gene (6 bases). The CDR3 sequence is 12 residues long. Looked up from germline, CDR1 is SNHLY and CDR2 is FYNNEI. Trimming shortened V by 10 bases and J by 3 bases, and 10 bases separated the two germline ends. The CDR3 DNA is TGTGCCACCCAGGACTACTACAATGAGCAGTTCTTC. This sequence encodes CATQDYYNEQFF.

The CDR3 region is CASSLGRERVPWGNEQFF. The CDR3 bases are TGTGCCAGCAGCTTAGGGCGGGAGCGGGTCCCATGGGGCAATGAGCAGTTCTTC. V and J are TRBV7-3 and TRBJ2-1; 7 positions match TRBD2. This CDR3 contains 18 residues. The J segment lost 6 bases and the V segment lost 2 bases, leaving 16 bases of the junction unmatched. Germline CDR1 is SGHTA and CDR2 is FQGTGA.